One sample yielded the 13 T cell receptor beta chains listed below, sequenced in a study of technical replicates of blood from a handful of donors. TCRdb's table, derived via immunoSEQ multiplex PCR, lists solely in-frame clones and lacks some. The data show 73,000 or so clones, with roughly nine tenths seen just once and 0.25% held by the top ten. Sequencing input: T cells isolated from PBMCs. The receptors shown here come from a human donor in good health.

The chain carries TRBV11-2 and TRBJ1-3; TRBD1 matches at 8 bases. The CDR3 spans 15 residues. The junction had 2 bases not matched to a gene; V was cut back by 4 bases and J by 0 bases. Per germline, CDR1 SGHAT and CDR2 FQNNGV. CDR3 sequence: CASSWTGFSGNTIYF. The CDR3 nucleotides are TGTGCCAGCAGCTGGACAGGGTTCTCTGGAAACACCATATATTTT.

The rearrangement links TRBV7-9 to TRBJ2-7; possible D gene TRBD1, 5 bases. The CDR3 extends over 11 amino acids. CDR1 is SEHNR, CDR2 FQNEAQ, per germline (reference sequence). V was clipped by 5 bases and J by 4 bases, with 6 bases between them. CDR3 residues: CASSTGYEQYF. DNA for the CDR3: TGTGCCAGCAGCACAGGTTACGAGCAGTACTTC.

The CDR3 region is CASSLGVGQGNTEAFF. The CDR3 DNA follows: TGTGCCAGCAGCTTGGGAGTGGGACAGGGGAACACTGAAGCTTTCTTT. The chain couples TRBV5-4 to TRBJ1-1, with TRBD1 identical over 9 bases. The J segment lost 1 base and the V segment lost 0 bases, leaving 4 bases of the junction unmatched. This CDR3 region has 16 residues. Germline V gene data show CDR1 as SGHNT and CDR2 as YYREEE (reference sequence).

The chain combines TRBV19 with TRBJ2-1, with D perhaps TRBD1 (5 bases). Germline V gene data show CDR1 as LNHDA and CDR2 as SQIVND (reference sequence). The germline V and J ends were trimmed by 1 base and 9 bases, with 7 bases remaining between them. This CDR3 has 12 amino acids. The CDR3 sequence: CASSIAQGEQFF. CDR3 nucleotides: TGTGCCAGTAGTATAGCCCAGGGTGAGCAGTTCTTC. The variable domain in full, with the rest retrieved from reference TRBV19 and TRBJ2-1, is DGGITQSPKYLFRKEGQNVTLSCEQNLNHDAMYWYRQDPGQGLRLIYYSQIVNDFQKGDIAEGYSVSREKKESFPLTVTSAQKNPTAFYLCASSIAQGEQFFGPGTRLTVL.

This sequence joins TRBV13 and TRBJ2-7, with 13 bases identical to TRBD2. V dropped 0 bases and J dropped 4; count of bases not matched to a gene: 3. Germline V gene data show CDR1 as PRHDT and CDR2 as FYEKMQ (reference sequence). This CDR3 has 16 amino acids. The chain's CDR3 is CASSLGRLAGGYEQYF. CDR3 nucleotides: TGTGCCAGCAGCTTAGGGCGACTAGCGGGGGGATACGAGCAGTACTTC.

This clone was detected once. The CDR3 region has the DNA TGTGCCAGTAGTAACAGGGGGCCCCCAAACACTGAAGCTTTCTTT. Translated: CASSNRGPPNTEAFF. V gene TRBV19 combines with J gene TRBJ1-1, with 9 bases matching TRBD1. Per germline, CDR1 LNHDA and CDR2 SQIVND (reference sequence). Losses at the gene ends were 4 bases for V and 2 bases for J; bases not matched to a gene: 5. The length of the CDR3 is 15 residues.

V usage is TRBV15 and J usage is TRBJ1-5; D is uncertain. Germline V gives CDR1 LNHNV, CDR2 YYDKDF (reference sequence). V lost 4 bases to trimming and J lost 3 bases, with 7 bases between them. The CDR3 is made up of 13 amino acids. The CDR3 here is CATSTWPNQPQHF. CDR3 DNA: TGTGCCACCAGCACCTGGCCCAATCAGCCCCAGCATTTT.

V and J are TRBV11-1 and TRBJ2-5; 7 nucleotides align to TRBD1. V lost 2 bases to trimming and J lost 1 base; unmatched junction nucleotides: 10. Germline V gene sequence: CDR1 SGHAT, CDR2 FQDESV (reference sequence). The CDR3 contains 17 residues. The DNA of the CDR3 is TGTGCCAGCAGCTTAAAGCCCTCAGGGGGTGTCCAAGAGACCCAGTACTTC. It codes for CASSLKPSGGVQETQYF.

The genes are TRBV19 and TRBJ2-5; 9 nucleotides match TRBD2. The CDR3 has 15 amino acids. V trimming: 6 bases; J trimming: 1 base; junction bases outside the gene matches: 6. Germline V gives CDR1 LNHDA, CDR2 SQIVND (reference sequence). CDR3 nucleotides: TGTGCCAGTAGCGGACTAGCGACTAGCCAAGAGACCCAGTACTTC. Amino acids: CASSGLATSQETQYF. Drawing the rest from reference TRBV19 and TRBJ2-5, the complete variable domain is DGGITQSPKYLFRKEGQNVTLSCEQNLNHDAMYWYRQDPGQGLRLIYYSQIVNDFQKGDIAEGYSVSREKKESFPLTVTSAQKNPTAFYLCASSGLATSQETQYFGPGTRLLVL.

The chain has TRBV5-4 and TRBJ2-1; a weak D match, TRBD2 (6 bases). The V end was cut by 5 bases, the J end by 4 bases, with 16 bases between. Germline V gene lookup returns CDR1 SGHNT and CDR2 YYREEE (reference sequence). The CDR3 contains 15 residues. In DNA, the CDR3 is TGTGCCAGCAGTCTTGGCGGGGAATTATACAATGAGCAGTTCTTC. As protein: CASSLGGELYNEQFF.

The V call is TRBV10-3, the J call TRBJ1-2; 9 bases match TRBD1. V was clipped by 6 bases and J by 6 bases; unmatched bases: 8. The CDR3 consists of 14 residues. Germline CDR1 ENHRY, CDR2 SYGVKD. The CDR3 coding sequence is TGTGCCATCAGGTCGGACAGGGGCTCAGATGGCTACACCTTC. Translation gives CAIRSDRGSDGYTF.

The chain couples TRBV10-1 to TRBJ1-1; D is undetermined. V was clipped by 1 base and J by 0 bases, with 12 bases between them. The CDR3 sequence is 16 residues long. CDR1 and CDR2 from the germline V gene are WNHNN and SYGVQD (reference sequence). CDR3 protein: CASSEYPGLMNTEAFF. The CDR3 DNA follows: TGCGCCAGCAGTGAGTATCCAGGTTTGATGAACACTGAAGCTTTCTTT.

Here the CDR3 DNA reads TGTGCCAGCTCACCCGGCTCTAGCTCTGGAAACACCATATATTTT. As protein: CASSPGSSSGNTIYF. This rearrangement joins TRBV18 to TRBJ1-3; D ambiguous. V lost 3 bases and J 0 bases, leaving 9 bases between the germline ends. The V gene's germline CDR1 is KGHSH and CDR2 LQKENI. This CDR3 has 15 residues.